The next 17 T cell receptor beta chains were all read from a single sample in a study of T cells in Graves' hyperthyroidism and ophthalmopathy. Amplified TCR beta CDR3 regions came from RNA transcripts. During a first-round RT-PCR of the TCR CDR3, the HTBI primer set was used. One entry per CDR3 protein results from TCRdb running MiXCR on the multiplex PCR reads. The profile shows approximately 690,000 distinct CDR3 sequences, around 13% of them singletons. The sequencing sample was made of blood. These receptors were collected from a woman aged 50 to 60 with Graves' ophthalmopathy.

This clonotype came up many times. The chain carries TRBV7-2 and TRBJ2-7; D not resolved. Trimming removed 5 bases from V and 2 bases from J, with 10 bases in between. Germline V CDR1 and CDR2: SGHTA, FQGNSA. The CDR3 has 13 amino acids. The CDR3 here is CASSPSPTYEQYF. Written as DNA, the CDR3 is TGTGCCAGCAGCCCTAGTCCGACCTACGAGCAGTACTTC.

This clonotype came up a few times. The rearrangement joins TRBV28 to TRBJ1-4; weak D call: TRBD1 (6 bases). The CDR3 is 13 amino acids. The V gene's germline CDR1 is MDHEN and CDR2 SYDVKM. Trimming took 3 bases from V and 10 from J, leaving 12 bases between them. The CDR3 bases are TGTGCCAGCAGTTTCCGGGGGGCGGTAAAACTGTTTTTT. This gives the protein CASSFRGAVKLFF.

The V and J genes are TRBV6-2 or TRBV6-3 and TRBJ2-6; D gene ambiguous. The germline V gene encodes CDR1 MNHEY and CDR2 SVGEGT. V lost 2 bases and J lost 0, with 5 bases in between. CDR3 length: 15 amino acids. CDR3 DNA sequence: TGTGCCAGCAGTTACGGCCACTCTGGGGCCAACGTCCTGACTTTC. Translation: CASSYGHSGANVLTF.

Many counts were recorded for this clonotype. V gene TRBV6-2 or TRBV6-3 combines with J gene TRBJ2-3, with TRBD1 matching over 10 bases. This CDR3 is 21 amino acids long. V dropped 2 bases and J dropped 4; count of bases not matched to a gene: 21. Looked up from germline, CDR1 is MNHEY and CDR2 is SVGEGT. The CDR3 DNA follows: TGTGCCAGCAGTTACCCTGAATGGACAGGGGGGCTACACATTCTGCCAGATACGCAGTATTTT. Translation gives CASSYPEWTGGLHILPDTQYF.

J is TRBJ1-4 and V is TRBV28, with TRBD1 matching 9 bases. Looked up from germline, CDR1 is MDHEN and CDR2 is SYDVKM. This CDR3 contains 15 residues. The V segment lost 5 bases and the J segment 7 bases; nucleotides outside the gene matches: 8. The CDR3 spells CASSSTGGWGEKLFF. CDR3 nucleotides: TGTGCCAGCAGTAGTACAGGGGGCTGGGGTGAAAAACTGTTTTTT. Variable domain in full (rest from reference TRBV28 and TRBJ1-4): DVKVTQSSRYLVKRTGEKVFLECVQDMDHENMFWYRQDPGLGLRLIYFSYDVKMKEKGDIPEGYSVSREKKERFSLILESASTNQTSMYLCASSSTGGWGEKLFFGSGTQLSVL.

This clonotype was counted many times. This rearrangement joins TRBV7-9 to TRBJ2-7; D gene unclear. With 5 bases removed from V and 6 bases from J, the gap between germline ends came to 14 bases. This CDR3 has 13 amino acids. Germline values: CDR1 SEHNR, CDR2 FQNEAQ (reference sequence). The CDR3 sequence is CASSSSAATEQYF. The CDR3 nucleotides are TGTGCCAGCAGCAGCTCCGCGGCGACCGAGCAGTACTTC.

This clonotype was recorded once. A read error may explain this, as a much larger clone is one base away. This sequence joins TRBV24-1 and TRBJ2-5; 8 bases are a match to TRBD1. Germline CDR1 KGHDR, CDR2 SFDVKD. The CDR3 sequence is 15 residues long. The V segment lost 4 bases and the J segment 7 bases; nucleotides outside the gene matches: 10. DNA of the CDR3: TGTGCCACCAGTGACGTTGGACAGGGTGGCGGGACCCAGTACTTC. Translation: CATSDVGQGGGTQYF.

This clonotype was observed at least ten times. Germline and junction disagree at one end, which may indicate a read error. The rearrangement joins TRBV4-3 to TRBJ2-1; 11 bases match TRBD2. The CDR3 spans 17 residues. From germline, CDR1 is LGHNA and CDR2 YSLEER. CDR3 nucleotide sequence: TGTGCCAGCAGCCAAGATCTAGCGGGAGGCTCCTACAATGAGCAGTTCTTC. This sequence encodes CASSQDLAGGSYNEQFF.

The chain employs TRBV11-3 and TRBJ2-1; 13 bases agree with TRBD2. Germline V CDR1 and CDR2: SGHNT, YENEEA. This CDR3 contains 17 residues. J was trimmed by 9 bases and V by 5 bases; bases with no gene match: 13. The DNA for the CDR3 is TGTGCCAGCAGCCCGGGACTAGCGGGACAAAATAGCACTGAGCAGTTCTTC. This gives the protein CASSPGLAGQNSTEQFF.

The chain recombines TRBV12-3 or TRBV12-4 with TRBJ1-5; a weak D match, TRBD1 (5 bases). Trimming took 3 bases from V and 7 from J, leaving 10 bases between them. The CDR3 spans 13 residues. The CDR3 nucleotides are TGTGCCAGCAGTTTTGGGGGGTTGCAGCCCCAGCATTTT. This sequence encodes CASSFGGLQPQHF.

This chain links TRBV7-3 with TRBJ2-3, with 9 bases identical to TRBD2. The germline V gene encodes CDR1 SGHTA and CDR2 FQGTGA. There are 15 residues in the CDR3. J gave up 5 bases and V 6 bases, and 9 bases lay outside the gene matches. CDR3 sequence: CASRPGTSLGDTQYF. For the CDR3, the DNA is TGTGCCAGCAGGCCCGGGACTAGCCTAGGAGATACGCAGTATTTT.

This clonotype showed up many times. This chain uses TRBV18 with TRBJ2-5; no firm D call. The CDR3 totals 12 residues. V lost 2 bases and J lost 6, with 7 bases in between. In germline, CDR1 is KGHSH, CDR2 LQKENI. The CDR3 region is CASSPRKKTQYF. In DNA, the CDR3 is TGTGCCAGCTCACCAAGGAAGAAGACCCAGTACTTC.

This clonotype has just a few counts. The rearrangement joins TRBV29-1 to TRBJ1-2, with D uncertain. The V end was cut by 4 bases, the J end by 5 bases, with 14 bases between. Germline CDR1 SQVTM, CDR2 ANQGSEA. The CDR3 contains 13 residues. CDR3 amino acids: CSVGAGRGYGYTF. Here the CDR3 DNA reads TGCAGCGTTGGGGCAGGACGGGGATATGGCTACACCTTC.

This clonotype was found many times. This sequence joins TRBV2 and TRBJ2-7, with 7 bases matching TRBD2. The CDR3 totals 15 residues. The J segment lost 1 base and the V segment lost 3 bases, leaving 6 bases of the junction unmatched. Germline V CDR1 and CDR2: SNHLY, FYNNEI. The chain's CDR3 is CASSDEFGRSYEQYF. CDR3 DNA: TGTGCCAGCAGTGACGAGTTCGGGAGGTCCTACGAGCAGTACTTC.

This clonotype has at least ten counts. The chain carries TRBV6-1 and TRBJ2-7; TRBD2 matches at 11 bases. J gave up 7 bases and V 0 bases, and 8 bases lay outside the gene matches. This CDR3 has 16 amino acids. The germline V gene has CDR1 MNHNS and CDR2 SASEGT. CDR3 DNA: TGTGCCAGCAGTGAAGCCACACTAGCGGGAGTTCAAGAGCAGTACTTC. Translated, it gives CASSEATLAGVQEQYF.

This clonotype occurred many times. V gene TRBV11-1 combines with J gene TRBJ2-1; TRBD2 matches 8 bases. The length of the CDR3 is 19 residues. Per germline, CDR1 SGHAT and CDR2 FQDESV (reference sequence). Germline trimming cut 1 base from V and 0 bases from J; bases unmatched to any gene: 11. The CDR3 DNA follows: TGTGCCAGCAGCTTAGGCTTGGTGGCGGGAGGCCCCTCCTACAATGAGCAGTTCTTC. Translating it yields CASSLGLVAGGPSYNEQFF.

This chain uses TRBV7-6 with TRBJ2-2, with 8 bases matching TRBD2. Germline CDR1 reads SGHVS; CDR2 reads FNYEAQ. The length of the CDR3 is 16 residues. With V trimmed by 2 bases and J by 0 bases, 2 bases remained unmatched. The CDR3 DNA sequence: TGTGCCAGCAGCTTAACACTAGCGGCGAACACCGGGGAGCTGTTTTTT. Its protein product is CASSLTLAANTGELFF.